The sequence of this TCR beta chain was determined in a study of somatic mutations in cytotoxic T cells in rheumatoid arthritis. Study background: In some cases, T-cell populations stained with V beta antibodies were flow-sorted at nearly 100% purity, and these included V beta1+ cells sequenced for TCRB. Study-wide points: The top CD8+ clone topped 20% of CD8+ cells in about an eighth of the roughly 60 patients. There was no significant difference in CD8+ T-cell clonality between rheumatoid arthritis patients and age-matched healthy controls. Patients with rheumatoid arthritis showed a slight underrepresentation of TRBV07, a finding that was never subjected to any adjustment for multiple comparisons.

In the case of this clone: Its antigen is not identified.

CDR1 and CDR2 (germline): MNHEY, SVGAGI. Trimming removed 10 bases at V and 2 bases at J, with 20 bases between. The CDR3 sequence is 15 residues long. The protocol was immunoSEQ multiplex PCR, while the TCRdb copy is restricted to in-frame clones and leaves out a portion. The sample records about 23,000 clones, approximately 80% being singletons. The chain combines TRBV6-5 with TRBJ2-5; the D call may be TRBD1 or TRBD2 (5 bases each). The receptor was derived from an adult with rheumatoid arthritis. Input material: CD8+ T cells sorted from blood. The CDR3 DNA follows: TGTGCCACCAGCCCCCAGTGGGGACCACAAGAGACCCAGTACTTC. This gives the protein CATSPQWGPQETQYF.